The 17 T cell receptor beta chains below come from one sample, sequenced in a study of blood T cell repertoires in COVID-19. TCRdb keeps only in-frame clones here, not all; method: immunoSEQ multiplex PCR. The sample has 130,000 to 150,000 clones; around 76% are singletons. The specimen sequenced was peripheral blood. These receptor sequences come from a man aged 60-69 years with acute or convalescent COVID-19.

This clone occurred once. This sequence joins TRBV12-1 and TRBJ1-4; TRBD1, the table's D call, was not compared with the DNA. TRBV12-1 is a pseudogene locus. The CDR3 has 18 amino acids. CDR3 region: CASSFARQGKTTNEKLFF. CDR3 DNA sequence: TGTGCCAGCAGCTTTGCGCGACAGGGTAAGACGACTAATGAAAAACTGTTTTTT.

The chain is built from TRBV24-1 and TRBJ2-3; maybe TRBD2 (5 bases). The CDR3 has 14 residues. Per germline, CDR1 KGHDR and CDR2 SFDVKD. Trimming removed 10 bases from V and 1 base from J, with 14 bases in between. CDR3 protein: CATATGVGTDTQYF. CDR3 bases: TGTGCCACGGCCACCGGGGTTGGCACAGATACGCAGTATTTT.

V is TRBV9 and J is TRBJ2-7, with a tentative D call TRBD2 (6 bases). Trimming removed 4 bases at V and 6 bases at J, with 20 bases between. This CDR3 has 15 amino acids. Looked up from germline, CDR1 is SGDLS and CDR2 is YYNGEE. The CDR3 DNA reads TGTGCCAGCAGCCCGTTGGGCGGAGGGACGGGCGAGCAGTACTTC. It codes for CASSPLGGGTGEQYF.

The rearrangement uses TRBV28 and TRBJ2-3, with 12 positions matching TRBD2. The CDR3 is 15 residues long. Trimming cost V 8 bases and J 3 bases; bases outside gene matches: 6. Germline V lookup: CDR1 MDHEN, CDR2 SYDVKM. CDR3 sequence (DNA): TGTGCCAGCGGTCCTAGCGGGAGGGGGACAGATACGCAGTATTTT. Its translation is CASGPSGRGTDTQYF.

This clone has at least ten counts. The chain combines TRBV6-4 with TRBJ2-1; 7 bases are shared with TRBD2. The germline V gene has CDR1 MRHNA and CDR2 SNTAGT. J gave up 2 bases and V 2 bases, and 3 bases lay outside the gene matches. The CDR3 loop spans 15 amino acids. In nucleotides, the CDR3 is TGTGCCAGCAGTGACGACGGGAGGCCCTACAATGAGCAGTTCTTC. Protein sequence: CASSDDGRPYNEQFF.

V and J are TRBV3-1 (or the pseudogene TRBV3-2) and TRBJ1-5, with 10 bases fitting TRBD1. Germline CDR1 LGHDT, CDR2 YNNKEL (reference sequence). The CDR3 covers 14 residues. V lost 4 bases, J lost 9 bases, and 6 bases stayed unmatched. CDR3 coding DNA: TGTGCCAGCAGCCCGGGGACAGGGGCTTCGCCCCAGCATTTT. Translating it yields CASSPGTGASPQHF.

Turning to this clone: A read error may explain this, as a much larger clone is one base away. Within the sample, other DNA sequences also encode this same CDR3. In nucleotides, the CDR3 is TGTGCCAGCAGCGAGGGGCGGGGGGGCCAAGAGACCCAGTACTTC. It specifies CASSEGRGGQETQYF. The chain employs TRBV2 and TRBJ2-5, with TRBD2 identical over 9 bases. Germline trimming cut 6 bases from V and 1 base from J; bases unmatched to any gene: 6. The CDR3 contains 15 residues. Germline V gene sequence: CDR1 SNHLY, CDR2 FYNNEI. The full variable domain, in which reference TRBV2 and TRBJ2-5 provide the parts outside the CDR3, is EPEVTQTPSHQVTQMGQEVILRCVPISNHLYFYWYRQILGQKVEFLVSFYNNEISEKSEIFDDQFSVERPDGSNFTLKIRSTKLEDSAMYFCASSEGRGGQETQYFGPGTRLLVL.

The V call is TRBV3-1 (or the pseudogene TRBV3-2), the J call TRBJ1-1; D is ambiguous. Trimming removed 5 bases at V and 0 bases at J, with 16 bases between. The CDR3 is 16 amino acids. Germline loops: CDR1 LGHDT, CDR2 YNNKEL (reference sequence). This CDR3 reads CASSYSPGNMNTEAFF. The CDR3 DNA is TGTGCCAGCAGCTACTCCCCGGGAAACATGAACACTGAAGCTTTCTTT.

The chain combines TRBV28 with TRBJ2-3; D might be TRBD2 (5 bases). The germline V gene encodes CDR1 MDHEN and CDR2 SYDVKM. Trimming cost V 8 bases and J 6 bases, with 15 bases left between them. The CDR3 runs 13 residues. The CDR3 protein is CASQPNGVDTQYF. CDR3 DNA: TGTGCCAGCCAACCTAACGGGGTGGATACGCAGTATTTT.

This chain's CDR3 is CASRLQATNEKLFF. Here the CDR3 DNA reads TGTGCCAGCAGGCTACAGGCAACTAATGAAAAACTGTTTTTT. This chain connects TRBV28 to TRBJ1-4, with D perhaps TRBD1 (5 bases). CDR3 length: 14 residues. CDR1 is MDHEN, CDR2 SYDVKM, per germline. The V end lost 6 bases, the J end lost 0 bases, and 8 bases lay between the germline ends.

The chain links TRBV18 to TRBJ2-7, with TRBD2 matching 12 bases. Germline V gives CDR1 KGHSH, CDR2 LQKENI. The length of the CDR3 is 15 residues. The V and J ends lost 3 bases and 4 bases, in that order; junction bases with no gene match: 4. The CDR3 nucleotides are TGTGCCAGCTCACCGACTAGCGGGAGAGAATACGAGCAGTACTTC. It specifies CASSPTSGREYEQYF.

The chain couples TRBV19 to TRBJ2-1; 7 bases map to TRBD1. V dropped 5 bases and J dropped 0; count of bases not matched to a gene: 4. Germline assignment: CDR1 LNHDA and CDR2 SQIVND (reference sequence). The CDR3 runs 15 residues. CDR3 sequence (DNA): TGTGCCAGTAGTTTGGGACAGACCTCCTACAATGAGCAGTTCTTC. Encoded protein: CASSLGQTSYNEQFF.

The V gene is TRBV19, the J gene TRBJ2-1, with 14 bases that match TRBD2. Germline V gene data show CDR1 as LNHDA and CDR2 as SQIVND (reference sequence). This CDR3 comprises 17 residues. With V trimmed by 5 bases and J by 5 bases, 8 bases remained unmatched. The CDR3 region has the DNA TGTGCCAGTAGTCCACGACTAGCGGGAGGGTATAACAATGAGCAGTTCTTC. Encoded protein: CASSPRLAGGYNNEQFF.

V and J are TRBV11-2 and TRBJ2-1; 7 bases are shared with TRBD2. Trimming removed 6 bases from V and 1 base from J; junction bases left unmatched: 6. Germline values: CDR1 SGHAT, CDR2 FQNNGV. The CDR3 consists of 15 residues. The CDR3 region has the DNA TGTGCCAGCAGGAGACAACTAGCGTCCTACAATGAGCAGTTCTTC. Its protein is CASRRQLASYNEQFF. Using reference TRBV11-2 and TRBJ2-1 for the parts outside the CDR3, the full variable domain is EAGVAQSPRYKIIEKRQSVAFWCNPISGHATLYWYQQILGQGPKLLIQFQNNGVVDDSQLPKDRFSAERLKGVDSTLKIQPAKLEDSAVYLCASRRQLASYNEQFFGPGTRLTVL.

There are a few counts of this clone. V and J are TRBV5-1 and TRBJ1-2, with 8 bases fitting TRBD1. The CDR3 length is 14 residues. Trimming cost V 6 bases and J 6 bases; bases outside gene matches: 10. From germline, CDR1 is SGHRS and CDR2 YFSETQ. The chain's CDR3 is CASNWQGASDGYTF. In DNA form, the CDR3 reads TGCGCCAGCAATTGGCAGGGGGCTTCAGATGGCTACACCTTC.

The chain carries TRBV19 and TRBJ2-1; possibly TRBD1 for D (6 bases). This CDR3 spans 15 amino acids. V lost 6 bases and J lost 6, with 18 bases in between. Per the germline V gene, CDR1 is LNHDA and CDR2 is SQIVND (reference sequence). The DNA of the CDR3 is TGTGCCAGTAGCGCCCCTTCACAGGGATTCAATGAGCAGTTCTTC. Its protein is CASSAPSQGFNEQFF.

This chain uses TRBV28 with TRBJ2-1; TRBD2 agrees at 7 bases. CDR3 length: 13 amino acids. The V gene end was trimmed by 8 bases and the J gene end by 5 bases; junction bases not matched to a gene: 6. Germline CDR1 and CDR2: MDHEN and SYDVKM. CDR3 nucleotide sequence: TGTGCCAGCTGCAGCCTAGCGGACAATGAGCAGTTCTTC. Its translation: CASCSLADNEQFF.